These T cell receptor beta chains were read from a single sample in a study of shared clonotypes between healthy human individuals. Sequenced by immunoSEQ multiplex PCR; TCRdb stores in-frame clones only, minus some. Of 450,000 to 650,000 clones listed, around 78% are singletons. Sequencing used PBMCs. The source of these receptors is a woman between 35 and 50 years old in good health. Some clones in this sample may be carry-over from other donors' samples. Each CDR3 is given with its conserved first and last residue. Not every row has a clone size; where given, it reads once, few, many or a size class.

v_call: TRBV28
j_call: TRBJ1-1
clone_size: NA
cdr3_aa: CASSLQVTEAFF

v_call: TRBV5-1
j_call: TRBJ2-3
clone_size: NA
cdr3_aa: CASSSRPGTVSTDTQYF

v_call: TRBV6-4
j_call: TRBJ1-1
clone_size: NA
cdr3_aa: CASSDLRVEAFF

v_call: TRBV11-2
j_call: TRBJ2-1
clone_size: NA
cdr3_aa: CASSLRGSGIYNEQFF

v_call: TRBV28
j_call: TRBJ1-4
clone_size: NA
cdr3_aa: CASSLLGATNEKLFF

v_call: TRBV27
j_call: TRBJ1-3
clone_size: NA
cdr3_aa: CASSLSVGNTIYF

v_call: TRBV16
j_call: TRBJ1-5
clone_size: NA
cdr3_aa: CASSGGSRDQPQHF

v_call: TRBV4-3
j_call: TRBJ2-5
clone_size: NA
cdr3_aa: CASSQDRKETQHF

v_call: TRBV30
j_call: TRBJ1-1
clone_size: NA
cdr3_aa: CAWSSDSPLAEAFF

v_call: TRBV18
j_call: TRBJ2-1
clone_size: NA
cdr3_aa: CASSRLGTAIGNEQFF

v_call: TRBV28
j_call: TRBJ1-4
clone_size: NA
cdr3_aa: CASSIPDREKLFF

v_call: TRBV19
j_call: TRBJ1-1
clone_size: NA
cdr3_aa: CASSASTMNTEAFF

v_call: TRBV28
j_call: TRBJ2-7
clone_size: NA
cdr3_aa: CASRGRGRGLQYEQYF

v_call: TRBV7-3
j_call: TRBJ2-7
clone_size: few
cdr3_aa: CASSPPLAGVLREQYF

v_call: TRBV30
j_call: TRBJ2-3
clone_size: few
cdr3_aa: CAWTRANFDTQYF

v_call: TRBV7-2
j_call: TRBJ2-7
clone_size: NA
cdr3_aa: CASSPDSGRAFFEQYF

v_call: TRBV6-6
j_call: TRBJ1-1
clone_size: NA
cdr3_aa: CASTPPRDSNTEAFF

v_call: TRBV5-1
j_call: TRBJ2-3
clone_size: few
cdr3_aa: CASSLEPGPTDTQYF

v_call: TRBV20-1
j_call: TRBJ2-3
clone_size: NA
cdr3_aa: CSVEGTDTQYF

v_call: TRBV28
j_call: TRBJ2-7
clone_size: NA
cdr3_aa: CASLGSWYEQYF

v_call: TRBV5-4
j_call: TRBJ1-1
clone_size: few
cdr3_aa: CASSLGQGGMAFF

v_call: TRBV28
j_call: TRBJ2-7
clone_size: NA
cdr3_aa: CASSLNRRHRAGLLYEQYF

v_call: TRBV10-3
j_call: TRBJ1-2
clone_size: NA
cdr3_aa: CAISGRGDDGYTF

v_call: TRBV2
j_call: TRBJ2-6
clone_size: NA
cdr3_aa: CASSYLAPIQSRANVLTF

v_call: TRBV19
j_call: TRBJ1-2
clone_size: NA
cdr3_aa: CASSMTGGTGDGYTF

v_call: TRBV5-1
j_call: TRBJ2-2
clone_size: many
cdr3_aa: CASSRTGGANTGELFF

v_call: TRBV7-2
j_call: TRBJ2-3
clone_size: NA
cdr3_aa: CASSLGLAGVGTQYF

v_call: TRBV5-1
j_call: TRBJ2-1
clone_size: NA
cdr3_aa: CASGADRQSYNEQFF

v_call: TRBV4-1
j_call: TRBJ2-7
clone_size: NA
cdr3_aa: CASSQGTTEQYF

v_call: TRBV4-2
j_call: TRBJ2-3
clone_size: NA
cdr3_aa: CASSQDRPTDTQYF

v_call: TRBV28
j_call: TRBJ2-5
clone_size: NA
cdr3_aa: CASSWSGRAGRETQYF

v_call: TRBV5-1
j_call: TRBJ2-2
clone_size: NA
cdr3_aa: CASSLATGRPTGELFF

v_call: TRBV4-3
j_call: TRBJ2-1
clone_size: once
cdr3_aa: CASSQLHGTGYNEQFF

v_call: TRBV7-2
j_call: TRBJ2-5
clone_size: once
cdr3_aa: CASSSNTGSQYF

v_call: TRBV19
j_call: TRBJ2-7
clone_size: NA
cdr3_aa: CASSLSGGGAFHEQYF

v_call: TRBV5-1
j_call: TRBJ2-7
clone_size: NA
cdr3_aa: CASSLEGGTRTYEQYF

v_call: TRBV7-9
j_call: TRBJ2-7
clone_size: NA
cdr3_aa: CASSRGLAGTYEQYF

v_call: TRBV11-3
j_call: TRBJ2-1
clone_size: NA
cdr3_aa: CASSLDSYNEQFF

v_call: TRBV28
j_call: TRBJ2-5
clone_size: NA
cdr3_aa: CASSPLAGARGETQYF

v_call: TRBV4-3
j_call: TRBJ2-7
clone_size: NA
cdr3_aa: CASGSGVDDSYEQYF

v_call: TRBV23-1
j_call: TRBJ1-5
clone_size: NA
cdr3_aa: CASSQSRTGVKQPQHF

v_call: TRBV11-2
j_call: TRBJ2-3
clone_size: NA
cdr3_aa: CASSIEAPDTQYF